This is a list of T cell receptor beta chains from one sample in a study of blood T cells in healthy people across ages. TCRdb reprocessed the 5' RACE reads via MiXCR and lists one record per CDR3 protein. Among approximately 1.5 million distinct CDR3 sequences listed, approximately 43% were seen once. The sequenced sample consisted of blood. The receptors here all came from a young woman in good health. The CDR3 runs from the conserved cysteine through the conserved F or W. Not every row has a clone size; where given, it reads once, few, many or a size class.

CDR3aa: CATNRRGAYEQYF
j_gene: TRBJ2-7
abundance: -
v_gene: TRBV15

CDR3aa: CAGSQYNEQFF
j_gene: TRBJ2-1
abundance: -
v_gene: TRBV4-1

CDR3aa: CAISESIIGTHQPQHF
j_gene: TRBJ1-5
abundance: -
v_gene: TRBV10-3

CDR3aa: CASSQLGRLTSGYTF
j_gene: TRBJ1-2
abundance: -
v_gene: TRBV4-1

CDR3aa: CASSYAHAGYEQYF
j_gene: TRBJ2-7
abundance: -
v_gene: TRBV6-5

CDR3aa: CATSVSVSPYEQYF
j_gene: -
abundance: -
v_gene: TRBV24-1

CDR3aa: CASSFLGTVGEKLFF
j_gene: TRBJ1-4
abundance: -
v_gene: TRBV7-2

CDR3aa: CASSFVGRPPKYF
j_gene: TRBJ2-5
abundance: few
v_gene: TRBV11-2

CDR3aa: CASSISPEQYF
j_gene: TRBJ2-7
abundance: -
v_gene: TRBV7-2

CDR3aa: CASSLVRGGQETQYF
j_gene: TRBJ2-5
abundance: -
v_gene: TRBV7-2

CDR3aa: CASSTHGAPRDNEQFF
j_gene: TRBJ2-1
abundance: few
v_gene: TRBV6-6

CDR3aa: CSARGSGGKTRNEQFF
j_gene: TRBJ2-1
abundance: -
v_gene: TRBV20-1

CDR3aa: CSARSRDTANYGYTF
j_gene: TRBJ1-2
abundance: few
v_gene: TRBV20-1

CDR3aa: CASSLRLAINEQFF
j_gene: TRBJ2-1
abundance: few
v_gene: TRBV7-3

CDR3aa: CASSYNVRGRITDTQYF
j_gene: TRBJ2-3
abundance: -
v_gene: TRBV2

CDR3aa: CSASGTGNTEAFF
j_gene: TRBJ1-1
abundance: -
v_gene: TRBV20-1

CDR3aa: CASTKLAGGRRQETQYF
j_gene: -
abundance: few
v_gene: TRBV6-2/TRBV6-3

CDR3aa: CASSPRTSGSIYNEQFF
j_gene: TRBJ2-1
abundance: few
v_gene: TRBV7-2

CDR3aa: CASNLDGYNQPQHF
j_gene: TRBJ1-5
abundance: -
v_gene: TRBV12-3/TRBV12-4

CDR3aa: CSATRQAQYGYTF
j_gene: TRBJ1-2
abundance: -
v_gene: TRBV20-1

CDR3aa: CASSVGRIYEQYF
j_gene: TRBJ2-7
abundance: -
v_gene: TRBV2

CDR3aa: CASRSRTSGSFSDTQYF
j_gene: TRBJ2-3
abundance: few
v_gene: TRBV27

CDR3aa: CASSYRTSQRDEQFF
j_gene: TRBJ2-1
abundance: -
v_gene: TRBV11-2

CDR3aa: CSALQGMDTEAFF
j_gene: TRBJ1-1
abundance: -
v_gene: TRBV20-1

CDR3aa: CSAKLAGGTYNEQFF
j_gene: TRBJ2-1
abundance: once
v_gene: TRBV20-1

CDR3aa: CASSFDTSYEQYF
j_gene: TRBJ2-7
abundance: -
v_gene: TRBV4-3

CDR3aa: CAIKEADFSTDTQYF
j_gene: TRBJ2-3
abundance: many
v_gene: TRBV10-3

CDR3aa: CASSFEAGRGVQYF
j_gene: TRBJ2-3
abundance: -
v_gene: TRBV7-2

CDR3aa: CASSRERGNTQYF
j_gene: TRBJ2-3
abundance: few
v_gene: TRBV6-6

CDR3aa: CSAGQGGYQPQHF
j_gene: TRBJ1-5
abundance: -
v_gene: TRBV20-1

CDR3aa: CASSQGPGPREKLFF
j_gene: TRBJ1-4
abundance: -
v_gene: TRBV4-3

CDR3aa: CSVRASGGYTQYF
j_gene: TRBJ2-3
abundance: few
v_gene: TRBV29-1

CDR3aa: CASSARREGTEAFF
j_gene: TRBJ1-1
abundance: -
v_gene: TRBV25-1

CDR3aa: CASSPPNPPEQFF
j_gene: TRBJ2-1
abundance: -
v_gene: TRBV3-1

CDR3aa: CASTDRQSYNEQYF
j_gene: -
abundance: -
v_gene: TRBV25-1

CDR3aa: CASGLAGKYGYTF
j_gene: TRBJ1-2
abundance: -
v_gene: TRBV7-2

CDR3aa: CASSSHRVVTQYF
j_gene: -
abundance: -
v_gene: TRBV28

CDR3aa: CASSQGRARSEQFF
j_gene: TRBJ2-1
abundance: -
v_gene: TRBV6-6

CDR3aa: CSARDTKGDYDYTF
j_gene: TRBJ1-2
abundance: -
v_gene: TRBV20-1

CDR3aa: CASSETGGTLNTEAFF
j_gene: TRBJ1-1
abundance: -
v_gene: TRBV12-3/TRBV12-4

CDR3aa: CSAKGTGNTEAFF
j_gene: TRBJ1-1
abundance: few
v_gene: TRBV20-1

CDR3aa: CASSLLGGGLNSPLHF
j_gene: TRBJ1-6
abundance: -
v_gene: TRBV7-2

CDR3aa: CASGSFPYSYEQYF
j_gene: TRBJ2-7
abundance: -
v_gene: TRBV28

CDR3aa: CATRSWESVAEQFF
j_gene: TRBJ2-1
abundance: -
v_gene: TRBV25-1

CDR3aa: CASSLYASGGAVDTQYF
j_gene: TRBJ2-3
abundance: once
v_gene: TRBV27

CDR3aa: CASRSVTGQGTGELFF
j_gene: TRBJ2-2
abundance: -
v_gene: TRBV5-1

CDR3aa: CASTLIAGDGEKLFF
j_gene: TRBJ1-4
abundance: -
v_gene: TRBV7-9